This T cell receptor beta chain was profiled in a study of blood T cell repertoires in COVID-19. V dropped 0 bases and J dropped 0 bases, with 15 bases sitting between them. The CDR3 is made up of 18 amino acids. Germline V lookup: CDR1 SGHTS, CDR2 YDEGEE. Measured with immunoSEQ multiplex PCR; TCRdb has only the in-frame clones, and not every one. In the table there are around 300,000 clones, about 82% of which are singletons. This TCR was sampled from a woman aged 45-65 years with active or convalescent COVID-19. Sequencing was done on a sample of peripheral blood. V and J are TRBV5-8 and TRBJ1-4; D not certain. CDR3 in DNA: TGTGCCAGCAGCTTGGGGACTTCTCCCCTCGCAACTAATGAAAAACTGTTTTTT. Protein product: CASSLGTSPLATNEKLFF.